This T cell receptor (beta chain) originates from a study of human T cells and chemical hapten exposure. Broader study findings: DPC sensitization did not alter TCRs above 1 in 1000 frequency.

This clonotype has a handful of counts. What it binds is not known. CDR3 length equals 16 residues. Germline trimming cut 0 bases from V and 6 bases from J; bases unmatched to any gene: 6. The V gene's germline CDR1 is ENHRY and CDR2 SYGVKD. Total RNA came from unfractionated whole blood. The library labeled individual cDNA molecules by adding unique molecular identifiers to them. Methods used by the authors: About 97,000 TCRs per sample was the median, with a range of roughly 20,000 to 700,000. One entry per CDR3 protein results from TCRdb running MiXCR on the reads. TCRdb's processing, not the study's, gives the V and J calls here. The data show about 120,000 distinct CDR3 sequences, over 7.5% seen once.

The clonotype originates from a human donor in good health. Some clones in this sample may be carry-over from other donors' samples. The source material was whole blood. The rearrangement uses TRBV10-3 and TRBJ1-4; 8 positions agree with TRBD1. CDR3 region: CAISESSGQGYEKLFF. The CDR3 nucleotides read TGTGCCATCAGTGAGTCGTCAGGACAGGGATATGAAAAACTGTTTTTT.